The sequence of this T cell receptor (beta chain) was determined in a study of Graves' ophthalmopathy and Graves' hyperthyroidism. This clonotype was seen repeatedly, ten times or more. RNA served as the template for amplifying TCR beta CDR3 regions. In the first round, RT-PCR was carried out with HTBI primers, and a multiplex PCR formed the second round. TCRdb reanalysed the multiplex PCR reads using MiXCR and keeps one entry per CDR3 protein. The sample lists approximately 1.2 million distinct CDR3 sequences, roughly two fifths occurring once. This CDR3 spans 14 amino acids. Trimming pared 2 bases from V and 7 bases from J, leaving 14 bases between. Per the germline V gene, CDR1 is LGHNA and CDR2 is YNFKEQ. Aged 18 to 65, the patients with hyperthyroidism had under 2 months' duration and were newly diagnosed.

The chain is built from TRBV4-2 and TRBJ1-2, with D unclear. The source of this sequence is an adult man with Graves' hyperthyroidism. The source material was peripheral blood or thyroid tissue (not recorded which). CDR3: CASSQREATGGYTF. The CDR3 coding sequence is TGTGCCAGCAGCCAACGGGAGGCCACGGGTGGCTACACCTTC.